This T cell receptor (beta chain) was identified during a study of cytomegalovirus exposure and HLA in healthy donors. Overall study findings and caveats: High specificity and sensitivity for cytomegalovirus status were reported for the classifier.

This PCR relied on a set of 60 Vbeta primers and 13 Jbeta primers. Some clones are missing from TCRdb's copy, which holds only in-frame ones; the method was immunoSEQ multiplex PCR. The table has fewer than 150,000 clones, approximately 85% seen once; the top ten hold under 7.5%. Points on this clone: Its antigen remains unknown.

The length of the CDR3 is 14 residues. Germline CDR1 and CDR2: SGDLS and YYNGEE. Trimming removed 3 bases from V and 4 bases from J; junction bases left unmatched: 2. The sequence was collected from a woman in her twenties or thirties in good health and CMV-seropositive. Sequencing was performed on PBMCs. The chain combines TRBV9 with TRBJ1-5, with 9 nucleotides matching TRBD1. The CDR3 DNA is TGTGCCAGCAGCGCGGGACAGGGAAATCAGCCCCAGCATTTT. Translation: CASSAGQGNQPQHF.